The 32 T cell receptor beta chains listed next were all sequenced from one sample in a study of identical twins. TCRdb re-called the 5' RACE reads through MiXCR, storing one row per CDR3 protein. Of approximately 590,000 distinct CDR3 sequences listed, 9% to 10% are singletons. The sample also formed part of further work on yellow fever vaccine responses in identical twins.

Sequencing was done on a sample of PBMCs. Receptor source: a young woman in good health.

The rearrangement joins TRBV7-9 to TRBJ1-1; no firm D call. CDR1 and CDR2 from the germline V gene are SEHNR and FQNEAQ (reference sequence). V was shortened by 5 bases and J by 0 bases, with 7 bases between the two germline ends. CDR3 length: 13 residues. The CDR3 region has the DNA TGTGCCAGCAGCATCTTTGTGAACACTGAAGCTTTCTTT. The encoded protein is CASSIFVNTEAFF.

This clonotype was counted between two and nine times. This chain joins TRBV9 and TRBJ2-5, with TRBD2 as a possible D gene (6 bases). The V gene's germline CDR1 is SGDLS and CDR2 YYNGEE. V was shortened by 3 bases and J by 5 bases, with 11 bases between the two germline ends. The CDR3 length is 13 residues. The CDR3 protein is CASSDRGIETQYF. The CDR3 DNA sequence: TGTGCCAGCAGCGATCGGGGGATTGAGACCCAGTACTTC.

This clonotype was observed many times. This rearrangement joins TRBV5-5 to TRBJ2-6; unclear D gene. CDR1 is SGHKS and CDR2 is YYEKEE in the germline V gene (reference sequence). The CDR3 is 15 residues long. Trimming left V 2 bases short and J 0 bases short, with 6 bases between. The CDR3 is CASSLYLSGANVLTF. As DNA, the CDR3 is TGTGCCAGCAGCTTATATCTCTCTGGGGCCAACGTCCTGACTTTC.

The table lists this clonotype with a few counts. The rearrangement links TRBV27 to TRBJ1-6; TRBD1 matches 8 bases. V lost 5 bases and J lost 5; bases outside the gene matches: 8. The CDR3 runs to 16 residues. In germline, CDR1 is MNHEY, CDR2 SMNVEV (reference sequence). The chain's CDR3 is CASSRQGPGDNSPLHF. The CDR3, as DNA: TGTGCCAGCAGTCGACAGGGGCCGGGGGATAATTCACCCCTCCACTTT.

This chain joins TRBV27 and TRBJ2-7; 10 bases match TRBD1. The J segment lost 3 bases and the V segment lost 2 bases, leaving 4 bases of the junction unmatched. The CDR3 loop spans 15 amino acids. Germline assignment: CDR1 MNHEY and CDR2 SMNVEV (reference sequence). This CDR3 is CASSLGGQGLYEQYF. The CDR3 DNA sequence: TGTGCCAGCAGTTTAGGGGGACAGGGGCTCTACGAGCAGTACTTC.

This clonotype was observed many times. The chain is built from TRBV20-1 and TRBJ2-5, with TRBD2 identical over 8 bases. Germline V gives CDR1 DFQATT, CDR2 SNEGSKA (reference sequence). The CDR3 runs 14 residues. V was pared by 3 bases and J by 7 bases, with 10 bases of the junction left unmatched. The CDR3 DNA follows: TGCAGTGCTAGGGTTAGCGGGGAGGGCTGGACCCAGTACTTC. Protein: CSARVSGEGWTQYF.

This clonotype has a handful of counts. The chain has TRBV2 and TRBJ2-7, with 9 bases identical to TRBD1. The germline V gene encodes CDR1 SNHLY and CDR2 FYNNEI. The ends lost 8 bases at V and 4 bases at J; junction bases unmatched: 6. The CDR3 consists of 13 residues. CDR3 nucleotides: TGTGCCAGCCTAACAGGGGGCGCTTACGAGCAGTACTTC. Its protein is CASLTGGAYEQYF.

This clonotype was counted many times. This chain links TRBV2 with TRBJ2-2; D is possibly TRBD1 (5 bases). CDR1 and CDR2 from the germline V gene are SNHLY and FYNNEI. This CDR3 comprises 14 residues. Trimming stripped 6 bases from V and 0 bases from J, with 8 bases between. CDR3 protein: CASRQETNTGELFF. The CDR3 DNA is TGTGCCAGCAGACAGGAAACGAACACCGGGGAGCTGTTTTTT.

V is TRBV7-9 and J is TRBJ2-7; the match to TRBD1 covers 7 bases. This CDR3 is 12 amino acids long. The V gene's germline CDR1 is SEHNR and CDR2 FQNEAQ (reference sequence). Losses at the gene ends were 10 bases for V and 7 bases for J; bases not matched to a gene: 10. CDR3 in DNA: TGTGCCACCGACACCACAGGGGAGGAGCAGTACTTC. Its translation is CATDTTGEEQYF.

The gene calls are TRBV20-1 and TRBJ1-5, with D tentatively TRBD1 (5 bases). The V end lost 6 bases, the J end lost 5 bases, and 14 bases lay between the germline ends. The CDR3 consists of 13 residues. The germline V gene encodes CDR1 DFQATT and CDR2 SNEGSKA (reference sequence). The CDR3 DNA reads TGCAGTGCCCGGATGGGGGTACATCAGCCCCAGCATTTT. It codes for CSARMGVHQPQHF.

This clonotype has ten or more counts. The chain is built from TRBV10-3 and TRBJ1-2, with D possibly TRBD1 on 5 matching bases. V was trimmed by 10 bases and J by 8 bases, leaving 17 bases between them. Germline loops: CDR1 ENHRY, CDR2 SYGVKD. The CDR3 is 12 amino acids. CDR3 DNA: TGTGCCACGGGGGATGATGCCCGAGGCTACACCTTC. It is translated as CATGDDARGYTF.

This clonotype has only a few counts. The chain recombines TRBV4-1 with TRBJ2-7; D gene unclear. This CDR3 spans 14 amino acids. Germline V gives CDR1 MGHRA, CDR2 YSYEKL. V dropped 0 bases and J dropped 2 bases, with 8 bases sitting between them. CDR3 protein: CASSQEPGAYEQYF. The CDR3 DNA sequence: TGCGCCAGCAGCCAAGAACCTGGGGCCTACGAGCAGTACTTC.

This clonotype was detected only a few times. This chain's CDR3 is CASTKTGPIPNTGELFF. CDR3 sequence (DNA): TGTGCCAGCACGAAAACCGGGCCCATTCCAAACACCGGGGAGCTGTTTTTT. The chain recombines TRBV4-2 with TRBJ2-2; D is ambiguous. V shed 7 bases and J shed 2 bases, with 20 bases lying between them. CDR1 is LGHNA and CDR2 is YNFKEQ in the germline V gene. The CDR3 has 17 amino acids.

CDR3 region: CASSQEGGQSNQPQHF. For the CDR3, the DNA is TGTGCCAGCAGCCAAGAAGGCGGGCAGTCAAATCAGCCCCAGCATTTT. The chain joins TRBV4-2 to TRBJ1-5; D is uncertain. V was shortened by 0 bases and J by 4 bases, with 13 bases between the two germline ends. This CDR3 spans 16 amino acids. CDR1 LGHNA and CDR2 YNFKEQ come from the germline V gene.

This clonotype has ten or more counts. The CDR3 protein is CASLLWPGGGEQYF. CDR3 in DNA: TGTGCCAGCCTTCTATGGCCAGGGGGCGGCGAGCAGTACTTC. This chain uses TRBV12-3 or TRBV12-4 with TRBJ2-7; 8 positions match TRBD1. J lost 6 bases, V lost 8 bases, and 12 bases had no gene match. This CDR3 spans 14 amino acids.

V usage is TRBV27 and J usage is TRBJ2-3; D unclear. From germline, CDR1 is MNHEY and CDR2 SMNVEV (reference sequence). V gave up 5 bases and J gave up 11 bases, with 20 bases separating them. The CDR3 has 14 amino acids. CDR3 nucleotides: TGTGCCAGCAGTCAACCGCAAACAGTCATGCTGCAGTATTTT. Its translation is CASSQPQTVMLQYF.

The CDR3 bases are TGTGCCAGCAGACGGGACAGGGTCTTCTACGAGCAGTACTTC. Residues: CASRRDRVFYEQYF. The rearrangement links TRBV27 to TRBJ2-7, with 9 bases identical to TRBD1. CDR3 length: 14 amino acids. Germline V gene lookup returns CDR1 MNHEY and CDR2 SMNVEV (reference sequence). V was pared by 6 bases and J by 3 bases, with 6 bases of the junction left unmatched.

The J gene is TRBJ1-2, the V gene TRBV5-6; the D gene is possibly TRBD1 (6 bases). The CDR3 extends over 14 amino acids. Trimming stripped 3 bases from V and 7 bases from J, with 16 bases between. CDR1 and CDR2 (germline): SGHDT, YYEEEE. The CDR3 loop reads CASSSDGRGGGYTF. The DNA for the CDR3 is TGTGCCAGCAGCTCGGACGGTAGAGGGGGTGGCTACACCTTC.

The chain employs TRBV27 and TRBJ2-7; D tentatively reads TRBD1 or TRBD2 (6 bases each). Trimming shortened V by 0 bases and J by 9 bases, and 18 bases separated the two germline ends. Germline V CDR1 and CDR2: MNHEY, SMNVEV (reference sequence). This CDR3 is 15 amino acids long. CDR3 in amino acids: CASSLSFVGGSGQYF. The CDR3 DNA sequence: TGTGCCAGCAGTTTATCCTTTGTGGGGGGCTCAGGGCAGTACTTC.

The rearrangement links TRBV20-1 to TRBJ2-5; D not resolved. The length of the CDR3 is 12 residues. V lost 3 bases, J lost 5 bases, and 10 bases lay in between. Germline V gene lookup returns CDR1 DFQATT and CDR2 SNEGSKA (reference sequence). CDR3 bases: TGCAGTGCTAGTCAGGCTCGGGAGACCCAGTACTTC. It is translated as CSASQARETQYF.

V gene TRBV16 combines with J gene TRBJ2-1; the match to TRBD2 covers 7 bases. CDR3 length equals 18 residues. The germline V gene has CDR1 KGHSY and CDR2 FQNENV. With 4 bases clipped from V and 8 bases from J, the junction kept 20 bases outside the gene matches. The CDR3 here is CASSPPGGAGSLRDEQFF. DNA of the CDR3: TGTGCCAGCAGCCCTCCGGGGGGAGCGGGATCCTTACGGGATGAGCAGTTCTTC.

The chain has TRBV29-1 and TRBJ2-1; TRBD2 might be the D (6 bases). The V end was cut by 5 bases, the J end by 2 bases, with 13 bases between. CDR3 length: 14 amino acids. The V gene's germline CDR1 is SQVTM and CDR2 ANQGSEA. CDR3 DNA sequence: TGCAGCGTTTCTGGGGACTCAACCTACAATGAGCAGTTCTTC. Protein sequence: CSVSGDSTYNEQFF.

The chain is built from TRBV3-1 and TRBJ2-5, with no clear D. V was cut by 3 bases and J by 5 bases, with 10 bases left in between. Germline V gene sequence: CDR1 LGHDT, CDR2 YNNKEL (reference sequence). The CDR3 covers 13 residues. For the CDR3, the DNA is TGTGCCAGCAGCCAGAGAGGAGAGGAGACCCAGTACTTC. As protein: CASSQRGEETQYF.

This clonotype was detected many times. The chain links TRBV4-3 to TRBJ1-2; the D gene is possibly TRBD1 (6 bases). Germline V gene sequence: CDR1 LGHNA, CDR2 YSLEER. The germline V and J ends were trimmed by 0 bases and 8 bases, with 19 bases remaining between them. The CDR3 covers 16 residues. The CDR3 sequence is CASSQDIYGRGRGYTF. CDR3 DNA sequence: TGCGCCAGCAGCCAAGACATTTACGGCAGGGGTAGGGGCTACACCTTC.

The V and J genes are TRBV28 and TRBJ1-2; 10 nucleotides align to TRBD1. CDR1 is MDHEN and CDR2 is SYDVKM in the germline V gene. The CDR3 covers 15 residues. Trimming removed 6 bases from V and 2 bases from J; junction bases left unmatched: 6. In DNA form, the CDR3 reads TGTGCCAGCAGGAGGGTGGGACAGGGGAACTATGGCTACACCTTC. It encodes CASRRVGQGNYGYTF.

V and J are TRBV5-6 and TRBJ2-7; D not certain. This CDR3 region has 15 residues. Germline values: CDR1 SGHDT, CDR2 YYEEEE. The ends were cut back, 5 bases at V and 4 bases at J, with 19 bases in the middle. DNA for the CDR3: TGTGCCAGCAGTTACCCCTCGGTGACGCCGTACGAGCAGTACTTC. Amino acid sequence: CASSYPSVTPYEQYF. Supplemented by reference TRBV5-6 and TRBJ2-7, the full variable domain reads DAGVTQSPTHLIKTRGQQVTLRCSPKSGHDTVSWYQQALGQGPQFIFQYYEEEERQRGNFPDRFSGHQFPNYSSELNVNALLLGDSALYLCASSYPSVTPYEQYFGPGTRLTVT.

The gene calls are TRBV28 and TRBJ1-5; 8 nucleotides align to TRBD1. Germline assignment: CDR1 MDHEN and CDR2 SYDVKM. CDR3 length equals 14 residues. Trimming cost V 6 bases and J 4 bases; bases outside gene matches: 5. The CDR3 sequence is CASSNDRGNQPQHF. In nucleotides, the CDR3 is TGTGCCAGCAGCAATGACAGGGGAAATCAGCCCCAGCATTTT.

This clonotype came up a few times. This chain joins TRBV29-1 and TRBJ2-5, with D perhaps TRBD1 (6 bases). CDR3 length equals 13 residues. Between the trimmed V and J ends, which lost 7 bases and 2 bases, there was a span of 14 bases. Looked up from germline, CDR1 is SQVTM and CDR2 is ANQGSEA. CDR3 sequence reads: CSALGTKQETQYF. CDR3 sequence (DNA): TGCAGCGCCCTTGGGACAAAACAAGAGACCCAGTACTTC.

The chain recombines TRBV20-1 with TRBJ2-5; 8 bases match TRBD1. Germline-derived CDR1 and CDR2 are DFQATT and SNEGSKA (reference sequence). CDR3 length: 14 amino acids. Losses at the gene ends were 0 bases for V and 1 base for J; bases not matched to a gene: 1. The CDR3 reads CSARDGQGQETQYF. DNA for the CDR3: TGCAGTGCTAGAGATGGACAGGGCCAAGAGACCCAGTACTTC.

This clonotype was picked up a small number of times. This rearrangement joins TRBV11-2 to TRBJ2-5, with D possibly called TRBD1 or TRBD2 (7 bases each). V was pared by 5 bases and J by 4 bases, with 17 bases between. The germline V gene encodes CDR1 SGHAT and CDR2 FQNNGV. The CDR3 is 15 residues long. The CDR3 DNA reads TGTGCCAGCAGCGTCCAGGGGGGGTACCGAGAGACCCAGTACTTC. It codes for CASSVQGGYRETQYF.

This clonotype was counted at least ten times. The chain is built from TRBV2 and TRBJ2-1; 7 bases map to TRBD2. V lost 6 bases to trimming and J lost 5 bases; unmatched junction nucleotides: 16. The length of the CDR3 is 17 residues. Germline V gene data show CDR1 as SNHLY and CDR2 as FYNNEI. The CDR3 sequence is CASRDTGGGKSNNEQFF. CDR3 in DNA: TGTGCCAGCAGGGACACCGGGGGAGGGAAGAGTAACAATGAGCAGTTCTTC.

There are many counts of this clonotype. V is TRBV25-1 and J is TRBJ1-1, with D perhaps TRBD1 (5 bases). V shed 8 bases and J shed 8 bases, with 15 bases lying between them. CDR3 length: 12 amino acids. Per the germline V gene, CDR1 is MGHDK and CDR2 is SYGVNS. CDR3 sequence (DNA): TGTGCCAGCCTACAGGATGGACCCGAAGCTTTCTTT. It specifies CASLQDGPEAFF.